Following are 27 T cell receptor beta chains from one sample sequenced in a study of shared clonotypes between healthy human individuals. Profiling relied on immunoSEQ multiplex PCR, and the TCRdb table lists in-frame clones only, not all of them. Among around 500,000 clones listed, about 84% were seen once. The sample comprised PBMCs. All receptors derive from a woman between 40 and 50 years old in good health. Some clones in this sample may be carry-over from other donors' samples.

The chain employs TRBV4-2 and TRBJ2-2, with 8 positions matching TRBD1. There are 14 residues in the CDR3. V was clipped by 0 bases and J by 10 bases; unmatched bases: 4. The V gene's germline CDR1 is LGHNA and CDR2 YNFKEQ. The DNA of the CDR3 is TGTGCCAGCAGCCAAGATCCAGGGGGCTTGGAGCTGTTTTTT. Translated: CASSQDPGGLELFF.

On this clone: A far larger clone differs by one base, so this is likely a read error. The chain has TRBV5-6 and TRBJ2-6, with D uncertain. There are 15 residues in the CDR3. CDR1 is SGHDT and CDR2 is YYEEEE in the germline V gene. Trimming left V 0 bases short and J 0 bases short, with 4 bases between. The DNA of the CDR3 is TGTGCCAGCAGCTTGGGTCTCTCTGGGGCCAACGTCCTGACTTTC. It is translated as CASSLGLSGANVLTF.

V usage is TRBV5-1 and J usage is TRBJ2-1; D is unresolved. The CDR3 runs to 14 residues. CDR1 is SGHRS and CDR2 is YFSETQ in the germline V gene. With 0 bases removed from V and 6 bases from J, the gap between germline ends came to 10 bases. This chain's CDR3 is CASSLGQTGNEQFF. Here the CDR3 DNA reads TGCGCCAGCAGCTTGGGGCAGACTGGCAATGAGCAGTTCTTC.

This chain links TRBV29-1 with TRBJ2-7; D unclear. This CDR3 has 11 amino acids. The ends were cut back, 0 bases at V and 3 bases at J, with 3 bases in the middle. Germline V gene lookup returns CDR1 SQVTM and CDR2 ANQGSEA. CDR3 protein: CSVEDHYEQYF. The DNA for the CDR3 is TGCAGCGTTGAAGATCACTACGAGCAGTACTTC.

This clone was recorded only once. Other nucleotide sequences from this sample produce the same CDR3. V gene TRBV5-1 combines with J gene TRBJ1-1; D unresolved. The CDR3 runs to 14 residues. The germline CDR1 and CDR2 sequences are SGHRS and YFSETQ. The V end was cut by 0 bases, the J end by 2 bases, with 8 bases between. The DNA of the CDR3 is TGCGCCAGCAGCTTGGGGGCGGGAAACACTGAAGCTTTCTTT. The encoded protein is CASSLGAGNTEAFF.

The V call is TRBV27, the J call TRBJ2-1; D might be TRBD1 (6 bases). This CDR3 spans 12 amino acids. CDR1 and CDR2 from the germline V gene are MNHEY and SMNVEV (reference sequence). The V gene lost 5 bases and the J gene lost 7 bases, with 9 bases spanning the gap. The CDR3 bases are TGTGCCAGCAGTCAGGGGTTTAATGAGCAGTTCTTC. This gives the protein CASSQGFNEQFF.

Turning to this clone: A far larger clone is just one base off, so this is likely a read error. This sequence joins TRBV5-8 and TRBJ2-5; 8 bases are a match to TRBD1. The CDR3 length is 13 residues. Trimming removed 7 bases from V and 6 bases from J; junction bases left unmatched: 8. CDR1 and CDR2 (germline): SGHTS, YDEGEE. The CDR3 sequence is CASLNRGKQTQYF. The DNA for the CDR3 is TGTGCCAGCCTTAACAGGGGGAAACAGACCCAGTACTTC.

This rearrangement joins TRBV18 to TRBJ2-2, with a possible D match to TRBD1 (5 bases). CDR1 is KGHSH and CDR2 is LQKENI in the germline V gene. There are 14 residues in the CDR3. V lost 8 bases, J lost 0 bases, and 10 bases lay in between. DNA of the CDR3: TGTGCCAGCAAGGGGCAGACGAACACCGGGGAGCTGTTTTTT. Protein sequence: CASKGQTNTGELFF.

As concerns this clone: This likely stems from a read error, as it lies one base from a far larger clone. Other DNA sequences from this sample encode an identical CDR3 as well. V gene TRBV9 combines with J gene TRBJ1-5; D is unclear. Per the germline V gene, CDR1 is SGDLS and CDR2 is YYNGEE. Trimming left V 3 bases short and J 5 bases short, with 12 bases between. The CDR3 consists of 14 residues. The CDR3, as DNA: TGTGCCAGCAGCGAACATGGTGGGGATCAGCCCCAGCATTTT. This gives the protein CASSEHGGDQPQHF.

A note on this clone: This sequence may be a read error, since a much larger clone differs from it by one base. The same CDR3 can be traced to other DNA sequences in this sample. The V call is TRBV7-3, the J call TRBJ1-5; 7 bases are shared with TRBD1. From germline, CDR1 is SGHTA and CDR2 FQGTGA. The CDR3 has 19 residues. The CDR3 region has the DNA TGTGCCAGCAGCTGCTACGCAGGGGGGGACACATATAGCAATCAGCCTCAGCATTTT. Its translation is CASSCYAGGDTYSNQPQHF.

The rearrangement links TRBV7-3 to TRBJ1-1; possible D gene TRBD1, 5 bases. The CDR3 consists of 13 residues. Germline CDR1 SGHTA, CDR2 FQGTGA. Deletions cut 4 bases from V and 1 base from J, with 7 bases between. Here the CDR3 reads CASSSDRNTEAFF. CDR3 bases: TGTGCCAGCAGCTCCGACAGGAACACTGAAGCTTTCTTT.

This clone has just one count. This chain connects TRBV5-1 to TRBJ1-2, with 8 bases that match TRBD1. CDR1 SGHRS and CDR2 YFSETQ come from the germline V gene. CDR3 size: 15 residues. V shed 3 bases and J 3 bases; nucleotides not matched to a gene: 7. The CDR3 bases are TGCGCCAGCAGCTACGCCCCGGGACAGGACTATGGCTACACCTTC. Translating it yields CASSYAPGQDYGYTF.

The chain recombines TRBV6-6 with TRBJ2-3; D is unresolved. Per germline, CDR1 MNHNY and CDR2 SVGAGI (reference sequence). V was shortened by 6 bases and J by 3 bases, with 4 bases between the two germline ends. The CDR3 contains 11 residues. This chain's CDR3 is CASRGTDTQYF. CDR3 nucleotides: TGTGCCAGCAGAGGTACAGATACGCAGTATTTT.

V is TRBV10-3 and J is TRBJ2-5; 8 bases line up with TRBD1. CDR1 ENHRY and CDR2 SYGVKD come from the germline V gene. This CDR3 region has 14 residues. V trimming: 2 bases; J trimming: 5 bases; junction bases outside the gene matches: 4. The CDR3 nucleotides are TGTGCCATCAGTGAGGCAGGGGGCGTGGAGACCCAGTACTTC. Protein product: CAISEAGGVETQYF.

The CDR3 nucleotides are TGTGCCAGCAGCGGGGGACTAGGAACTTACGAGCAGTACTTC. The encoded protein is CASSGGLGTYEQYF. The gene calls are TRBV9 and TRBJ2-7, with TRBD2 identical over 8 bases. V lost 3 bases, J lost 4 bases, and 6 bases stayed unmatched. This CDR3 region has 14 residues. The germline V gene has CDR1 SGDLS and CDR2 YYNGEE.

On this clone: Given a far larger clone just one base away, this is likely a sequencing read error. The chain couples TRBV5-1 to TRBJ1-5; maybe TRBD1 (6 bases). V dropped 2 bases and J dropped 7 bases, with 16 bases sitting between them. Germline loops: CDR1 SGHRS, CDR2 YFSETQ. This CDR3 has 15 residues. The CDR3 sequence is CASSLNNRVSQPQHF. As DNA, the CDR3 is TGCGCCAGCAGCTTAAACAACAGGGTTAGCCAGCCCCAGCATTTT. Filled out from reference TRBV5-1 and TRBJ1-5, the complete variable domain reads KAGVTQTPRYLIKTRGQQVTLSCSPISGHRSVSWYQQTPGQGLQFLFEYFSETQRNKGNFPGRFSGRQFSNSRSEMNVSTLELGDSALYLCASSLNNRVSQPQHFGDGTRLSIL.

The CDR3 DNA reads as TGTGCCAGCTCACCCCCGGATTCGACAGGGACGAACTATGGCTACACCTTC. The encoded protein is CASSPPDSTGTNYGYTF. V is TRBV18 and J is TRBJ1-2, with 7 bases matching TRBD1. J was trimmed by 2 bases and V by 3 bases; bases with no gene match: 12. Germline CDR1 is KGHSH and CDR2 is LQKENI. The CDR3 contains 17 residues. The whole variable domain, filled in from reference TRBV18 and TRBJ1-2, reads NAGVMQNPRHLVRRRGQEARLRCSPMKGHSHVYWYRQLPEEGLKFMVYLQKENIIDESGMPKERFSAEFPKEGPSILRIQQVVRGDSAAYFCASSPPDSTGTNYGYTFGSGTRLTVV.

A note on this clone: This sequence is one base from a far larger clone and is likely a read error. Other DNA sequences in this specimen translate into the identical CDR3. V and J are TRBV5-6 and TRBJ1-2; weak D call: TRBD1 (6 bases). The CDR3 loop spans 15 amino acids. CDR1 and CDR2 from the germline V gene are SGHDT and YYEEEE. CDR3: CASSYERTDHYGYTF. The CDR3 DNA sequence: TGTGCCAGCAGCTACGAGCGGACAGACCACTATGGCTACACCTTT.

V usage is TRBV7-2 and J usage is TRBJ2-7; no clear D. V was cut by 5 bases and J by 9 bases, with 17 bases left in between. The germline V gene has CDR1 SGHTA and CDR2 FQGNSA. The CDR3 is 13 amino acids. The CDR3 spells CASSLPSGVRQYF. CDR3 bases: TGTGCCAGCAGCCTTCCGAGTGGAGTGAGGCAGTACTTC.

V usage is TRBV20-1 and J usage is TRBJ2-5; D unclear. Germline loops: CDR1 DFQATT, CDR2 SNEGSKA (reference sequence). The CDR3 has 11 amino acids. V lost 3 bases to trimming and J lost 5 bases, with 7 bases between them. The CDR3 DNA reads as TGCAGTGCTAGTTTGATCGAGACCCAGTACTTC. Its translation is CSASLIETQYF.

Comments on this clone: A much larger clone differs from this one at a single base, so this may be a read error. The sample carries other DNA sequences with the same CDR3. The chain recombines TRBV4-2 with TRBJ2-7; weak D call: TRBD2 (5 bases). Trimming removed 4 bases at V and 4 bases at J, with 17 bases between. Germline-derived CDR1 and CDR2 are LGHNA and YNFKEQ. CDR3 length: 15 residues. CDR3 DNA: TGTGCCAGCAGCCTAGCAGGAGGATTAGTGTACGAGCAGTACTTC. It translates to CASSLAGGLVYEQYF.

A few counts support this clone. A far larger clone is a single base away, which makes a read error likely. The rearrangement uses TRBV10-3 and TRBJ1-2; D not resolved. The CDR3 has 13 amino acids. The V gene lost 2 bases and the J gene lost 4 bases, with 8 bases spanning the gap. The germline V gene encodes CDR1 ENHRY and CDR2 SYGVKD. In DNA form, the CDR3 reads TGTGCCATCAGTGAGGACCCTAGCTATGGCTACACCTTC. Translated: CAISEDPSYGYTF.

J is TRBJ2-4 and V is TRBV4-2, with D possibly being TRBD2 (5 bases). Trimming took off 0 bases at V and 0 bases at J, with 15 bases between the two ends. Germline V lookup: CDR1 LGHNA, CDR2 YNFKEQ. CDR3 length: 18 amino acids. CDR3 coding DNA: TGTGCCAGCAGCCAAGATCTAACAAGCGGCCTAGCCAAAAACATTCAGTACTTC. This gives the protein CASSQDLTSGLAKNIQYF.

The chain has TRBV7-9 and TRBJ2-1; possible D gene TRBD2, 5 bases. Germline CDR1 SEHNR, CDR2 FQNEAQ (reference sequence). The CDR3 sequence is 13 residues long. V was cut by 7 bases and J by 10 bases, with 17 bases left in between. The CDR3: CASTLRGTREQFF. In DNA, the CDR3 is TGTGCCAGCACCCTCCGGGGTACAAGGGAGCAGTTCTTC. Full variable domain (remainder filled in from reference TRBV7-9 and TRBJ2-1): DTGVSQNPRHKITKRGQNVTFRCDPISEHNRLYWYRQTLGQGPEFLTYFQNEAQLEKSRLLSDRFSAERPKGSFSTLEIQRTEQGDSAMYLCASTLRGTREQFFGPGTRLTVL.

The chain is built from TRBV7-8 and TRBJ2-1; 8 bases agree with TRBD2. Germline CDR1 reads SGHVS; CDR2 reads FQNEAQ. The V gene end was trimmed by 6 bases and the J gene end by 5 bases; junction bases not matched to a gene: 15. The CDR3 has 17 amino acids. CDR3 sequence: CASSLAPGAGADNEQFF. As DNA, the CDR3 is TGTGCCAGCAGTCTAGCACCAGGAGCGGGAGCGGACAATGAGCAGTTCTTC.

Remarks on this clone: A far bigger clonotype differs at one base, so this is likely a read error. This rearrangement joins TRBV30 to TRBJ1-1; D not certain. The CDR3 is 13 residues long. Germline V lookup: CDR1 GTSNPN, CDR2 SVGIG (reference sequence). The DNA of the CDR3 is TGTGCCTGGAGTGTTGGGAGGAACACTGAAGCTTCCTTT. It codes for CAWSVGRNTEASF.

The chain is built from TRBV5-4 and TRBJ2-7; 8 nucleotides line up with TRBD2. From germline, CDR1 is SGHNT and CDR2 YYREEE (reference sequence). The V and J ends lost 4 bases and 2 bases, in that order; junction bases with no gene match: 8. The CDR3 spans 15 residues. The CDR3 bases are TGTGCCAGCAGCCTCAGCGGGAGATTTCCCTACGAGCAGTACTTC. It specifies CASSLSGRFPYEQYF.